This T cell receptor (beta chain) was observed in a study of B cell selection in AIRE deficiency. The CDR3 has 13 amino acids. Trimming cost V 4 bases and J 3 bases; bases outside gene matches: 2. Germline assignment: CDR1 MNHEY and CDR2 SVGAGI. Some clones are missing from TCRdb's copy, which holds only in-frame ones; the method was immunoSEQ multiplex PCR. The table has about 26,000 clones, around 93% seen once; the top ten hold 1.1%. Sorted regulatory T cells were CD4-positive, CD25-high and CD127-low or negative. The sequencing input was CD4+CD25+ Tregs sorted from PBMCs. The chain employs TRBV6-5 and TRBJ2-7, with 8 nucleotides matching TRBD1. This receptor was taken from a human donor in good health. CDR3 in DNA: TGTGCCAGCAGTTCCACAGGGGGCTACGAGCAGTACTTC. Protein: CASSSTGGYEQYF.